Each of the 25 T cell receptor beta chains below was sequenced from the same sample in a study of blood T cell repertoires in COVID-19. TCRdb's table, derived via immunoSEQ multiplex PCR, lists solely in-frame clones and lacks some. The data hold 100,000 to 120,000 clones, with 65% to 80% observed a single time. The sample was peripheral blood. The receptors originated from a woman aged 55-70 years with acute or convalescent COVID-19.

The gene calls are TRBV9 and TRBJ1-6; possibly TRBD1 for D (5 bases). This CDR3 has 14 residues. V dropped 0 bases and J dropped 10 bases, with 11 bases sitting between them. Germline V gene lookup returns CDR1 SGDLS and CDR2 YYNGEE. The CDR3 protein is CASSVAGLGSPLHF. CDR3 DNA: TGTGCCAGCAGCGTAGCAGGGTTAGGCTCACCCCTCCACTTT.

There are a few counts of this clone. The chain links TRBV11-2 to TRBJ1-1; 8 positions agree with TRBD1. V shed 5 bases and J 1 base; nucleotides not matched to a gene: 6. The CDR3 is made up of 15 amino acids. The germline CDR1 and CDR2 sequences are SGHAT and FQNNGV. DNA of the CDR3: TGTGCCAGCAGCGCAAGACAGGGGTGGAACACTGAAGCTTTCTTT. As protein: CASSARQGWNTEAFF. The full variable domain, rest sourced from reference TRBV11-2 and TRBJ1-1, is EAGVAQSPRYKIIEKRQSVAFWCNPISGHATLYWYQQILGQGPKLLIQFQNNGVVDDSQLPKDRFSAERLKGVDSTLKIQPAKLEDSAVYLCASSARQGWNTEAFFGQGTRLTVV.

The chain is built from TRBV7-9 and TRBJ1-1; 7 bases fit TRBD1. V shed 3 bases, J shed 2 bases, and the junction held 12 bases outside the gene matches. From germline, CDR1 is SEHNR and CDR2 FQNEAQ (reference sequence). The CDR3 is 17 residues long. The CDR3 sequence: CASSFGNRGVFNTEAFF. CDR3 DNA sequence: TGTGCCAGCAGCTTTGGTAACAGGGGCGTTTTTAACACTGAAGCTTTCTTT.

In this sample, this clone turned up a few times. This chain uses TRBV20-1 with TRBJ1-6, with D perhaps matching TRBD1 (5 bases). This CDR3 region has 14 residues. The V end lost 6 bases, the J end lost 5 bases, and 14 bases lay between the germline ends. In germline, CDR1 is DFQATT, CDR2 SNEGSKA (reference sequence). The CDR3 region has the DNA TGCAGTGCGAGTACTGACAGAAATAATTCACCCCTCCACTTT. Protein: CSASTDRNNSPLHF.

The J gene is TRBJ1-5, the V gene TRBV10-3; 9 positions agree with TRBD1. The CDR3 is 15 amino acids. With V trimmed by 2 bases and J by 5 bases, 4 bases remained unmatched. The germline V gene encodes CDR1 ENHRY and CDR2 SYGVKD. CDR3 DNA: TGTGCCATCAGTGAGGGACAGGGGCCATATCAGCCCCAGCATTTT. This translates into CAISEGQGPYQPQHF.

This clone was recorded only once. The V and J genes are TRBV19 and TRBJ1-2; D is undetermined. Trimming left V 7 bases short and J 3 bases short, with 12 bases between. The CDR3 has 13 amino acids. Germline loops: CDR1 LNHDA, CDR2 SQIVND (reference sequence). The CDR3 nucleotides read TGTGCCAGTACCTCAGGATATTACTATGGCTACACCTTC. Protein sequence: CASTSGYYYGYTF.

This sequence joins TRBV5-1 and TRBJ2-1, with 8 bases matching TRBD2. V lost 6 bases and J lost 2; bases outside the gene matches: 10. The CDR3 extends over 16 amino acids. CDR1 and CDR2 from the germline V gene are SGHRS and YFSETQ. In DNA form, the CDR3 reads TGCGCCAGCACTGCGGGGGCGGGGGGCCCCTACAATGAGCAGTTCTTC. This gives the protein CASTAGAGGPYNEQFF.

This clone was observed a few times. This rearrangement joins TRBV6-2 or TRBV6-3 to TRBJ2-1; TRBD2 matches 13 bases. V was clipped by 5 bases and J by 0 bases; unmatched bases: 1. The CDR3 extends over 16 amino acids. Germline V gene data show CDR1 as MNHEY and CDR2 as SVGEGT. The CDR3 region is CASSRTSGSSYNEQFF. The CDR3 nucleotides read TGTGCCAGCAGTAGGACTAGCGGGAGCTCCTACAATGAGCAGTTCTTC.

The V call is TRBV27, the J call TRBJ2-1; 10 bases map to TRBD2. Germline CDR1 and CDR2: MNHEY and SMNVEV (reference sequence). The V and J ends lost 8 bases and 6 bases, in that order; junction bases with no gene match: 10. The CDR3 covers 15 residues. The CDR3 bases are TGTGCCAGCGCCACCGCTAGCGGGAGAACCAATGAGCAGTTCTTC. Amino acids: CASATASGRTNEQFF.

V gene TRBV7-8 combines with J gene TRBJ1-1; 8 bases align to TRBD1. The CDR3 consists of 14 residues. V trimming: 1 base; J trimming: 5 bases; junction bases outside the gene matches: 3. Germline loops: CDR1 SGHVS, CDR2 FQNEAQ. This chain's CDR3 is CASSLVRGPTEAFF. In DNA form, the CDR3 reads TGTGCCAGCAGCTTAGTCAGGGGGCCAACTGAAGCTTTCTTT.

This sequence joins TRBV7-2 and TRBJ1-6; tentative D call: TRBD1 (5 bases). Per germline, CDR1 SGHTA and CDR2 FQGNSA. This CDR3 has 16 residues. V was trimmed by 0 bases and J by 10 bases, leaving 16 bases between them. The CDR3 DNA reads as TGTGCCAGCAGCTTAGCTCGGCGGGGGGTTGGGTCACCCCTCCACTTT. It is translated as CASSLARRGVGSPLHF.

This clone was seen a handful of times. CDR3 loop: CASSSRQGRRDNEKLFF. The CDR3 DNA reads as TGTGCCAGCAGTTCCAGACAGGGTAGAAGAGACAATGAAAAACTGTTTTTT. The V call is TRBV28, the J call TRBJ1-4, with 7 positions matching TRBD1. This CDR3 is 17 amino acids long. CDR1 and CDR2 (germline): MDHEN, SYDVKM. V shed 4 bases and J 5 bases; nucleotides not matched to a gene: 13.

The V gene is TRBV6-2 or TRBV6-3, the J gene TRBJ1-4; no clear D. There are 14 residues in the CDR3. Germline V gives CDR1 MNHEY, CDR2 SVGEGT. V shed 0 bases and J shed 6 bases, with 8 bases lying between them. The CDR3 loop is CASSYSRGDEKLFF. CDR3 coding DNA: TGTGCCAGCAGTTACTCTCGCGGCGATGAAAAACTGTTTTTT.

The V and J genes are TRBV30 and TRBJ1-1, with D unresolved. Germline CDR1 reads GTSNPN; CDR2 reads SVGIG (reference sequence). Deletions cut 5 bases from V and 7 bases from J, with 17 bases between. The CDR3 runs 13 residues. The CDR3: CAWGNRREGEAFF. For the CDR3, the DNA is TGTGCCTGGGGTAATAGGAGGGAGGGTGAAGCTTTCTTT.

V usage is TRBV10-3 and J usage is TRBJ1-2; D is ambiguous. The CDR3 has 13 amino acids. Germline V gene sequence: CDR1 ENHRY, CDR2 SYGVKD. Trimming stripped 2 bases from V and 1 base from J, with 5 bases between. CDR3 nucleotide sequence: TGTGCCATCAGTGAGGGACTTAACTATGGCTACACCTTC. Amino acid sequence: CAISEGLNYGYTF.

The chain employs TRBV7-2 and TRBJ1-1, with 8 bases that match TRBD1. The CDR3 totals 14 residues. The germline gives CDR1 SGHTA, CDR2 FQGNSA. V shed 7 bases and J 4 bases; nucleotides not matched to a gene: 8. This chain's CDR3 is CASTGQGGVTEAFF. CDR3 sequence (DNA): TGTGCCAGCACCGGACAGGGCGGGGTCACTGAAGCTTTCTTT.

This clone came up many times. The chain uses TRBV7-9 and TRBJ1-1; no firm D call. The germline V and J ends were trimmed by 5 bases and 11 bases, with 15 bases remaining between them. Germline CDR1 is SEHNR and CDR2 is FQNEAQ (reference sequence). This CDR3 spans 12 amino acids. CDR3 DNA: TGTGCCAGCAGCCCCCTTTCCCTTTTGGCTTTCTTT. It yields the protein CASSPLSLLAFF.

The genes are TRBV18 and TRBJ1-6; D may be TRBD1 (5 bases). CDR3 length: 13 residues. Germline V gene data show CDR1 as KGHSH and CDR2 as LQKENI. The ends were cut back, 4 bases at V and 8 bases at J, with 9 bases in the middle. In DNA, the CDR3 is TGTGCCAGCTCACGGGGGGTTGATTCACCCCTCCACTTT. Amino acids: CASSRGVDSPLHF.

The chain employs TRBV7-3 and TRBJ1-2; D not certain. Germline V gene data show CDR1 as SGHTA and CDR2 as FQGTGA. This CDR3 spans 15 amino acids. V lost 5 bases and J 6 bases, leaving 19 bases between the germline ends. DNA for the CDR3: TGTGCCAGCAGCCCTACACCGGAGCGGAGGAATGGCTACACCTTC. This gives the protein CASSPTPERRNGYTF.

V gene TRBV24-1 combines with J gene TRBJ2-3, with D possibly TRBD2 on 6 matching bases. The CDR3 runs to 18 residues. Trimming pared 0 bases from V and 3 bases from J, leaving 18 bases between. The germline V gene encodes CDR1 KGHDR and CDR2 SFDVKD. The CDR3 DNA sequence: TGTGCCACCAGTGATTTGCCAGCGCGGGGAGGTGAGACAGATACGCAGTATTTT. It specifies CATSDLPARGGETDTQYF.

V gene TRBV24-1 combines with J gene TRBJ2-7; tentatively, D is TRBD2 (6 bases). This CDR3 is built from 13 residues. V gave up 4 bases and J gave up 1 base, with 7 bases separating them. Germline-derived CDR1 and CDR2 are KGHDR and SFDVKD. The chain's CDR3 is CATSEAGSYEQYF. CDR3 bases: TGTGCCACCAGTGAGGCGGGGTCCTACGAGCAGTACTTC.

This clone turned up a few times. The V gene is TRBV10-3, the J gene TRBJ1-2, with 8 bases fitting TRBD1. The germline CDR1 and CDR2 sequences are ENHRY and SYGVKD. V dropped 0 bases and J dropped 8; count of bases not matched to a gene: 8. The CDR3 spans 15 residues. The CDR3: CAISESGTGRVGYTF. CDR3 bases: TGTGCCATCAGTGAGTCCGGGACAGGAAGGGTCGGCTACACCTTC.

This clone has more than one count but fewer than ten. The J gene is TRBJ1-1, the V gene TRBV19; TRBD1 matches 9 bases. The CDR3 extends over 16 amino acids. Per the germline V gene, CDR1 is LNHDA and CDR2 is SQIVND (reference sequence). Trimming cost V 3 bases and J 1 base; bases outside gene matches: 6. CDR3 sequence: CASSIHRGRRNTEAFF. CDR3 DNA sequence: TGTGCCAGTAGTATTCACAGGGGGCGGCGGAACACTGAAGCTTTCTTT.

The gene calls are TRBV6-5 and TRBJ1-5; D ambiguous. CDR3 length: 11 amino acids. The V gene lost 8 bases and the J gene lost 9 bases, with 11 bases spanning the gap. From germline, CDR1 is MNHEY and CDR2 SVGAGI. The DNA of the CDR3 is TGTGCCAGCGGGCAACCAGGGCCCCAGCATTTT. Protein: CASGQPGPQHF.

The rearrangement uses TRBV7-2 and TRBJ2-5; a possible D gene is TRBD2 (7 bases). CDR1 SGHTA and CDR2 FQGNSA come from the germline V gene. The CDR3 is made up of 15 amino acids. The ends were cut back, 2 bases at V and 7 bases at J, with 17 bases in the middle. The CDR3 sequence is CASSLPTGGRRTQYF. Here the CDR3 DNA reads TGTGCCAGCAGCTTACCTACGGGGGGCCGACGGACCCAGTACTTC.